A selection of T cell receptor beta chains follows, all from one sample in a study of response to subunit inactivated influenza vaccine. TCRdb re-derived calls from the RT-PCR reads in MiXCR, one entry per CDR3 protein. The sample contains under 200,000 distinct CDR3 sequences, over 9.5% of which appear only once. The same data also went into a second study, on T cells expressing NK-cell markers.

The material sequenced was CD8+ T cells sorted from PBMCs, taken 11 to 12 days after vaccination. These receptors all stem from a middle-aged man who received an inactivated influenza vaccine. Both conserved end residues are part of each CDR3. The order of the fields is V gene, D gene, clone size, J gene, CDR3 DNA, CDR3 protein. A D gene is named only where the DNA matches it firmly. The size entry is marked missing in some rows and otherwise reads once, few, many or a size class.

TRBV11-2	TRBD2	-	TRBJ2-5	TGTGCCAGCAGCTTCGGGGGGGCCCAAGAGACCCAGTACTTC	CASSFGGAQETQYF
TRBV13	-	few	TRBJ1-1	TGTGCCAGCAGCTTAGTTGGCACGGCTTTCTTT	CASSLVGTAFF
TRBV28	TRBD2	-	TRBJ2-7	TGTGCCAGCAGTTTACCCACCCGGGGAGGGTCCTACGAGCAGTACTTC	CASSLPTRGGSYEQYF
TRBV6-5	-	-	TRBJ2-5	TGTGCCAGCACTAACTGGACAGAGCAAGAGACCCAGTACTTC	CASTNWTEQETQYF
TRBV11-2	-	few	TRBJ1-5	TGTGCCAGCAGCTTAGAGGGGGGGGGACTCGGCTGGCAGCCCCAGCATTTT	CASSLEGGGLGWQPQHF
TRBV7-9	-	-	TRBJ1-1	TGTGCCAGCAGCCCGGCAGGGCTGCAGGGGAACACTGAAGCTTTCTTT	CASSPAGLQGNTEAFF
TRBV20-1	-	-	TRBJ1-5	TGCAGTGCCAGTACAAACAATCAGCCCCAGCATTTT	CSASTNNQPQHF
TRBV12-3/TRBV12-4	-	-	TRBJ2-5	TGTGCCAGCAGTTTCGCGGGGCAAGAGACCCAGTACTTC	CASSFAGQETQYF
TRBV15	-	many	TRBJ1-1	TGTGCCACCAGCAGAGTCGGCTCCTTGAACACTGAAGCTTTCTTT	CATSRVGSLNTEAFF
TRBV10-2	-	few	TRBJ2-7	TGCGCCAGCAGTGGGAGGGGGATTAACGAGCAGTACTTC	CASSGRGINEQYF
TRBV27	TRBD2	many	TRBJ2-7	TGTGCCAGCAGCCCAGGGACTAGCGGTTACGAGCAGTACTTC	CASSPGTSGYEQYF
TRBV28	TRBD2	many	TRBJ2-3	TGTGCCAGCAGTTTAGGGCTAGCGGGGATAACAGATACGCAGTATTTT	CASSLGLAGITDTQYF
TRBV6-4	TRBD2	few	TRBJ2-7	TGTGCCAGCAGTGACGCTCCTCAGGCTAGCGGGAGACCCGCGCTCTACGAGCAGTACTTC	CASSDAPQASGRPALYEQYF
TRBV20-1	-	-	TRBJ1-1	TGCAGTGCTAGCATCCTCAGCACTGAAGCTTTCTTT	CSASILSTEAFF
TRBV11-1	TRBD2	few	TRBJ2-1	TGTGCCAGCAGCTTAACCCTAGGTGTCGCGGGGGGGAATCATGAGCAGTTCTTC	CASSLTLGVAGGNHEQFF
TRBV20-1	-	many	TRBJ2-7	TGCAGTGCTCGGGATACCTCGGGACTGAACACCTACGAGCAGTACTTC	CSARDTSGLNTYEQYF
TRBV13	TRBD2	-	TRBJ2-5	TGTGCCAGCAGCTCCTACCGGCAGACTAGCGTGGGGCAAGAGACCCAGTACTTC	CASSSYRQTSVGQETQYF
TRBV4-3	-	-	TRBJ2-7	TGCGCCAGCAGCCAAGACTGGGGAAGACGAGGGGGCTACGAGCAGTACTTC	CASSQDWGRRGGYEQYF
TRBV29-1	-	many	TRBJ2-5	TGCAGCGTTGAAGATAACGAGGGGCTACAGACCCAGTACTTC	CSVEDNEGLQTQYF
TRBV6-2/TRBV6-3	-	-	TRBJ2-5	TGTGCCAGCAGTTACTTTGGAACCGCCCAAGAGACCCAGTACTTC	CASSYFGTAQETQYF
TRBV19	TRBD1	-	TRBJ1-5	TGTGCCAGTAGGTGGACAGGGGGGTCCAATCAGCCCCAGCATTTT	CASRWTGGSNQPQHF
TRBV29-1	TRBD1	few	TRBJ2-7	TGCAGCGTTGAGGGGAGGGACAGGGGGCCCCAGAAAACCTACGAGCAGTACTTC	CSVEGRDRGPQKTYEQYF